These 30 T cell receptor beta chains share one sample of origin, sequenced in a study of T cells in Graves' hyperthyroidism and ophthalmopathy. Using RNA transcripts as the source, TCR beta CDR3 regions were amplified. HTBI primers were employed in a first-round RT-PCR of the TCR CDR3. TCRdb passed the multiplex PCR reads through MiXCR, listing each CDR3 protein once. The table shows about 770,000 distinct CDR3 sequences, with around 20% occurring only once. Specimen: blood. The receptors were gathered from a woman in her forties or fifties with Graves' hyperthyroidism that later progressed to Graves' ophthalmopathy.

The V and J genes are TRBV20-1 and TRBJ2-6, with TRBD1 matching 12 bases. The germline V gene has CDR1 DFQATT and CDR2 SNEGSKA (reference sequence). V was pared by 6 bases and J by 3 bases, with 6 bases of the junction left unmatched. The CDR3 contains 16 residues. Here the CDR3 DNA reads TGCAGTGCCCTGGGACAGGGGGCTGTTGGGGCCAACGTCCTGACTTTC. Amino acid sequence: CSALGQGAVGANVLTF.

The chain is built from TRBV20-1 and TRBJ2-3; 9 bases agree with TRBD1. The V gene end was trimmed by 4 bases and the J gene end by 6 bases; junction bases not matched to a gene: 14. The V gene's germline CDR1 is DFQATT and CDR2 SNEGSKA (reference sequence). The CDR3 runs 16 residues. This CDR3 reads CSATLDRGPTGDTQYF. In DNA, the CDR3 is TGCAGTGCTACTCTGGACAGGGGCCCGACTGGCGATACGCAGTATTTT.

V usage is TRBV6-2 or TRBV6-3 and J usage is TRBJ1-1; the D gene is possibly TRBD1 (6 bases). The CDR3 covers 14 residues. In germline, CDR1 is MNHEY, CDR2 SVGEGT. The V and J ends lost 7 bases and 4 bases respectively, with 16 bases between them. The CDR3 protein is CASNLQGLGTEAFF. The CDR3 DNA is TGTGCCAGCAATCTACAGGGTTTAGGCACTGAAGCTTTCTTT.

The chain couples TRBV6-1 to TRBJ2-1; either TRBD1 or TRBD2 may fit D (5 bases each). Trimming removed 6 bases at V and 5 bases at J, with 14 bases between. The CDR3 sequence is 14 residues long. CDR1 MNHNS and CDR2 SASEGT come from the germline V gene. The CDR3 protein is CASRETGTNNEQFF. The CDR3 DNA reads as TGTGCCAGCAGAGAAACCGGGACCAACAATGAGCAGTTCTTC.

J is TRBJ1-2 and V is TRBV7-9; TRBD1 matches at 7 bases. Losses at the gene ends were 5 bases for V and 1 base for J; bases not matched to a gene: 13. Germline CDR1 SEHNR, CDR2 FQNEAQ (reference sequence). CDR3 length equals 17 residues. DNA of the CDR3: TGTGCCAGCAGCATGGGGACAGCTGATCTACATAACTATGGCTACACCTTC. Protein sequence: CASSMGTADLHNYGYTF. The full variable domain, with the rest looked up from reference TRBV7-9 and TRBJ1-2, is DTGVSQNPRHKITKRGQNVTFRCDPISEHNRLYWYRQTLGQGPEFLTYFQNEAQLEKSRLLSDRFSAERPKGSFSTLEIQRTEQGDSAMYLCASSMGTADLHNYGYTFGSGTRLTVV.

The rearrangement uses TRBV20-1 and TRBJ2-4; D remains unclear. Germline V gene sequence: CDR1 DFQATT, CDR2 SNEGSKA (reference sequence). This CDR3 has 13 amino acids. V was pared by 2 bases and J by 2 bases, with 7 bases between. Here the CDR3 reads CSARRVTKNIQYF. CDR3 in DNA: TGCAGTGCTAGAAGGGTTACCAAAAACATTCAGTACTTC.

A remark on this clonotype: A much larger clone differs from this one at a single base, so this may be a read error. The V gene is TRBV11-2, the J gene TRBJ2-1, with 8 positions matching TRBD2. This CDR3 is 14 amino acids long. CDR1 and CDR2 from the germline V gene are SGHAT and FQNNGV. The CDR3 DNA follows: TGTGCCTGCAGCTTAGCCGGGGGGGCCGCTGGGCAGTTCTTC. This encodes CACSLAGGAAGQFF.

Many counts were recorded for this clonotype. The chain recombines TRBV6-1 with TRBJ1-6, with a tentative D call TRBD1 (6 bases). With 5 bases removed from V and 10 bases from J, the gap between germline ends came to 21 bases. The CDR3 totals 16 residues. Looked up from germline, CDR1 is MNHNS and CDR2 is SASEGT. This chain's CDR3 is CASSHRDSRGKSPLHF. In nucleotides, the CDR3 is TGTGCCAGCAGTCATCGGGACTCCAGGGGAAAATCACCCCTCCACTTT.

This sequence joins TRBV5-6 and TRBJ1-2; maybe TRBD1 (6 bases). The CDR3 totals 14 residues. Germline V gene data show CDR1 as SGHDT and CDR2 as YYEEEE. Trimming took off 3 bases at V and 2 bases at J, with 11 bases between the two ends. This CDR3 is CASSYGTPNYGYTF. Here the CDR3 DNA reads TGTGCCAGCAGCTACGGGACACCGAACTATGGCTACACCTTC.

The chain links TRBV5-8 to TRBJ1-5; tentative D call: TRBD1 (6 bases). The germline gives CDR1 SGHTS, CDR2 YDEGEE. The length of the CDR3 is 14 residues. V was clipped by 4 bases and J by 11 bases, with 19 bases between them. The CDR3 region has the DNA TGTGCCAGCAGCCACCGGGACATGGGAAGAGCCCAGCATTTT. It yields the protein CASSHRDMGRAQHF.

CDR3 in amino acids: CASSQELAGGHYNEQFF. DNA of the CDR3: TGCGCCAGCAGCCAAGAACTAGCGGGGGGCCATTACAATGAGCAGTTCTTC. The chain has TRBV4-1 and TRBJ2-1, with TRBD2 identical over 12 bases. The CDR3 has 17 amino acids. Germline V lookup: CDR1 MGHRA, CDR2 YSYEKL. V shed 0 bases and J 4 bases; nucleotides not matched to a gene: 4.

This clonotype turned up a few times. The V call is TRBV9, the J call TRBJ1-5; possibly TRBD1 for D (5 bases). The V gene lost 3 bases and the J gene lost 5 bases, with 12 bases spanning the gap. Germline V gene lookup returns CDR1 SGDLS and CDR2 YYNGEE. This CDR3 is 14 amino acids long. The CDR3 DNA sequence: TGTGCCAGCAGCGCCCAGGGTCCAGATCAGCCCCAGCATTTT. Amino acids: CASSAQGPDQPQHF.

This clonotype was counted a few times. J is TRBJ2-1 and V is TRBV5-1; 10 positions agree with TRBD2. The CDR3 is 15 amino acids. J was trimmed by 8 bases and V by 0 bases; bases with no gene match: 5. The germline CDR1 and CDR2 sequences are SGHRS and YFSETQ. This CDR3 is CASSLAAGGQYEQFF. CDR3 nucleotide sequence: TGCGCCAGCAGCTTGGCAGCGGGGGGGCAGTATGAGCAGTTCTTC.

There are a few counts of this clonotype. J is TRBJ1-2 and V is TRBV30; TRBD1 is a possible D gene (6 bases). This CDR3 is 12 amino acids long. CDR1 is GTSNPN, CDR2 SVGIG, per germline (reference sequence). V gave up 5 bases and J gave up 8 bases, with 15 bases separating them. CDR3: CAWAGSQGGYTF. The CDR3 coding sequence is TGTGCCTGGGCCGGGTCTCAGGGGGGCTACACCTTC.

About this clonotype: A single base separates this from a much larger clone, so it may be a read error. V gene TRBV5-1 combines with J gene TRBJ2-1; tentatively, D is TRBD1 or TRBD2 (5 bases each). The J call is doubtful: the DNA matches TRBJ2-7 better. Germline CDR1 SGHRS, CDR2 YFSETQ. This CDR3 region has 14 residues. The CDR3 spells CASSLDEGYNEQYF. CDR3 in DNA: TGCGCCAGCAGCTTGGATGAGGGGTACAATGAGCAGTACTTC.

The genes are TRBV5-4 and TRBJ1-2; TRBD1 matches 9 bases. The CDR3 has 14 residues. The J segment lost 4 bases and the V segment lost 3 bases, leaving 4 bases of the junction unmatched. The germline gives CDR1 SGHNT, CDR2 YYREEE (reference sequence). CDR3 nucleotides: TGTGCCAGCAGCTCTAGGACAGGGGCCTATGGCTACACCTTC. Translation: CASSSRTGAYGYTF.

The CDR3 bases are TGTGCCAGCAGCCCCTTTGGGGGCAGGAACTATGGCTACACCTTC. Translation: CASSPFGGRNYGYTF. J is TRBJ1-2 and V is TRBV9; possible D gene TRBD1, 6 bases. CDR1 and CDR2 from the germline V gene are SGDLS and YYNGEE. The CDR3 consists of 15 residues. V lost 4 bases and J lost 2, with 15 bases in between.

Note on this clonotype: As the CDR3 is not closed by the conserved phenylalanine or tryptophan, this likely results from a read error. The chain carries TRBV25-1 and TRBJ2-5; 7 bases are a match to TRBD1. The CDR3 runs to 17 residues. CDR1 MGHDK and CDR2 SYGVNS come from the germline V gene. V dropped 5 bases and J dropped 4; count of bases not matched to a gene: 16. CDR3 DNA sequence: TGTGCCAGCAGTTCATTTCTTGGACGAGGGGGCCGAGAGACCCAGTACTCC. The encoded protein is CASSSFLGRGGRETQYS.

At least ten counts were recorded for this clonotype. The chain joins TRBV6-1 to TRBJ1-1; D possibly corresponds to TRBD1 (5 bases). The germline CDR1 and CDR2 sequences are MNHNS and SASEGT. V lost 7 bases, J lost 0 bases, and 24 bases lay in between. The CDR3 consists of 18 residues. The CDR3 DNA follows: TGTGCCAGCACCATCACATTTGGTGGGACGCGATTGAACACTGAAGCTTTCTTT. Its translation is CASTITFGGTRLNTEAFF.

At least ten counts were recorded for this clonotype. The chain has TRBV11-2 and TRBJ2-7; 9 nucleotides agree with TRBD2. Germline assignment: CDR1 SGHAT and CDR2 FQNNGV. V shed 5 bases and J 3 bases; nucleotides not matched to a gene: 5. The CDR3 has 14 residues. The CDR3 coding sequence is TGTGCCAGCAGCCCCGAGCGGGGGGTCTACGAGCAGTACTTC. Protein product: CASSPERGVYEQYF. Full variable domain (remainder filled in from reference TRBV11-2 and TRBJ2-7): EAGVAQSPRYKIIEKRQSVAFWCNPISGHATLYWYQQILGQGPKLLIQFQNNGVVDDSQLPKDRFSAERLKGVDSTLKIQPAKLEDSAVYLCASSPERGVYEQYFGPGTRLTVT.

This clonotype was recorded many times. This sequence joins TRBV7-9 and TRBJ2-5; either TRBD1 or TRBD2 may fit D (5 bases each). Looked up from germline, CDR1 is SEHNR and CDR2 is FQNEAQ (reference sequence). This CDR3 is 16 amino acids long. V was trimmed by 1 base and J by 4 bases, leaving 16 bases between them. The CDR3 loop is CASSLEPGQIIETQYF. The DNA of the CDR3 is TGTGCCAGCAGCTTAGAGCCGGGGCAGATTATAGAGACCCAGTACTTC.

This clonotype turned up a few times. This chain connects TRBV10-3 to TRBJ2-2; perhaps TRBD2 as D (6 bases). The CDR3 extends over 15 amino acids. Between the trimmed V and J ends, which lost 7 bases and 1 base, there was a span of 13 bases. In germline, CDR1 is ENHRY, CDR2 SYGVKD. The chain's CDR3 is CAITAGILNTGELFF. The CDR3 DNA reads TGTGCCATCACCGCGGGGATATTGAACACCGGGGAGCTGTTTTTT.

This clonotype was recorded many times. The chain joins TRBV2 to TRBJ2-3, with 10 nucleotides matching TRBD2. The length of the CDR3 is 12 residues. J lost 10 bases, V lost 6 bases, and 4 bases had no gene match. CDR1 and CDR2 from the germline V gene are SNHLY and FYNNEI. CDR3 coding DNA: TGTGCCAGCAGCCGTCTAGCGGGGGCGCAGTATTTT. Translation gives CASSRLAGAQYF.

This clonotype was counted only a few times. The chain joins TRBV5-1 to TRBJ1-1; D is unclear. The CDR3 loop spans 15 amino acids. V was trimmed by 0 bases and J by 0 bases, leaving 9 bases between them. Looked up from germline, CDR1 is SGHRS and CDR2 is YFSETQ. The CDR3 reads CASSLVETMNTEAFF. The CDR3 DNA sequence: TGCGCCAGCAGCTTGGTGGAGACCATGAACACTGAAGCTTTCTTT.

This clonotype has only a few counts. This chain connects TRBV7-9 to TRBJ1-2, with D possibly being TRBD1 (6 bases). This CDR3 contains 19 residues. CDR1 is SEHNR and CDR2 is FQNEAQ in the germline V gene (reference sequence). Trimming shortened V by 2 bases and J by 2 bases, and 24 bases separated the two germline ends. The CDR3 DNA follows: TGTGCCAGCAGCTTAAAAGTTGAGGTCGGGGGCGGGTTAAACTATGGCTACACCTTC. Protein product: CASSLKVEVGGGLNYGYTF.

The rearrangement joins TRBV5-4 to TRBJ2-1, with D possibly being TRBD1 or TRBD2 (6 bases each). Germline-derived CDR1 and CDR2 are SGHNT and YYREEE (reference sequence). V was shortened by 4 bases and J by 6 bases, with 11 bases between the two germline ends. This CDR3 contains 13 residues. The DNA of the CDR3 is TGTGCCAGCAGCCGGGGGCTAAGCAATGAGCAGTTCTTC. Its translation is CASSRGLSNEQFF.

This chain joins TRBV20-1 and TRBJ1-1; no definite D call. CDR1 DFQATT and CDR2 SNEGSKA come from the germline V gene (reference sequence). V shed 4 bases and J shed 5 bases, with 17 bases lying between them. The CDR3 sequence is 14 residues long. CDR3 in DNA: TGCAGTGCTAATGAGCCGGAGCGGCTGACTGAAGCTTTCTTT. Translating it yields CSANEPERLTEAFF.

As concerns this clonotype: One end of the junction does not line up with germline, which may come from a read error. The chain combines TRBV27 with TRBJ2-5; unclear D gene. Germline V lookup: CDR1 MNHEY, CDR2 SMNVEV (reference sequence). This CDR3 region has 15 residues. The DNA for the CDR3 is TGTGCCCGCAGTGGACCTCAAGGTGCCCTAGAGACCCAGTACTTC. Translation gives CARSGPQGALETQYF.

This clonotype was found many times. The V gene is TRBV12-3 or TRBV12-4, the J gene TRBJ1-5; 7 bases are a match to TRBD1. There are 17 residues in the CDR3. Trimming took 6 bases from V and 2 from J; bases not matched to a gene: 13. CDR3 in DNA: TGTGCCAGCAGCCTACCTCACAGGGGAGGGGGCAATCAGCCCCAGCATTTT. Residues: CASSLPHRGGGNQPQHF.

This clonotype was counted a few times. V usage is TRBV9 and J usage is TRBJ2-3; D remains ambiguous. The germline V gene encodes CDR1 SGDLS and CDR2 YYNGEE. The CDR3 extends over 15 amino acids. The V gene lost 0 bases and the J gene lost 6 bases, with 14 bases spanning the gap. CDR3 in amino acids: CASSVEALDWDTQYF. CDR3 nucleotide sequence: TGTGCCAGCAGCGTAGAGGCCCTGGATTGGGATACGCAGTATTTT.